This TCR beta chain was documented in a study of T-cell reconstitution after alpha-beta-depleted transplantation in children (dated by TCRdb to the mid-2010s). With regard to the full study: T-cell immune reconstitution after TCRalphabeta/CD19-depleted allogeneic hematopoietic cell transplantation in children was quantitatively tracked in the study by means of TCR repertoire profiling.

Here is what the overall study found, with its caveats: In some patients, high TCRbeta diversity at day 60 was attributed to recipient T cells and intrathymic progenitors that had survived conditioning. The apparently early recovery of alphabetaT-cell counts about two months after transplant reportedly depended on only several hundred rapidly expanded clones that came from non-depleted graft cells. The frequencies of hyperexpanded clones fell over the following months, and after one year, T-cell counts and TCRbeta diversity were mostly attributed to newly produced T cells.

The germline V gene gives CDR1 as SNHLY and CDR2 as FYNNEI. Inclusive of the bounding cysteine and phenylalanine, the CDR3 is 10 residues long. Only the CDR3 DNA stays, 30 bases, in frame from base 1. The junction shows trimming of 10 bases on V and 9 bases on J, plus 12 bases between the germline ends. Libraries were made using PCR. Sequencing was carried out with an Illumina HiSeq 2500. Molecular barcoding was employed in the preparation of TCR libraries, with unique molecular identifiers being used to normalize TCRbeta repertoire quantification. TCRdb redid the processing of the public reads, applying fastp at Q25 and MiXCR, and retained in-frame beta chains. Each entry is one CDR3 protein sequence, shown with its most common DNA and genes. A total of about 200,000 distinct CDR3 sequences appear in this sample, approximately 8.4% of them only once. Clones ranked in the top ten supply 35% of the sample.

According to the study, the label for this sample's treatment or condition signals: allogeneic hematopoietic cell transplantation with graft depleted of TCRalphabeta T cells and CD19 B cells. The children who served as transplant recipients had been given grafts of TCRalphabeta/CD19-depleted allogeneic hematopoietic cells. This clonotype was seen repeatedly, ten times or more. The antigen it recognizes is unknown. One base away there is no much larger clone; base qualities are not given. This receptor was identified in a male patient aged 2 to 9 who had a stem cell transplant for acute myeloid leukemia, so the T cells may come from the graft donor. The chain links TRBV2 with TRBJ1-1, with the D gene not confidently named. Sequencing used PBMCs, mostly from graft donor cells, obtained 360 days after TCRalphabeta/CD19-depleted stem cell transplant. The CDR3: CAMRPGQAFF. The DNA is as follows: TGTGCCATGAGACCCGGGCAAGCTTTCTTT.